Following are 20 T cell receptor beta chains from one sample sequenced in a study of identical twins' blood T cells (dated by TCRdb to about 2013). The library was obtained by 5' RACE. The data were produced on an Illumina Genome Analyzer IIx. TCRdb itself trimmed the public reads at Q25 with fastp, ran MiXCR and retained productive beta chains. A single entry per CDR3 protein holds the most common genes and DNA from its merged rows. Across this sample there are fewer than 450,000 distinct CDR3 sequences, with approximately 30% seen only once. The top ten constitute 6.1% of the sample. The specimen sequenced was PBMCs. These receptors were obtained from a woman between 18 and 49 years old in good health.

This clonotype has only a few counts. The chain combines TRBV27 with TRBJ2-2; TRBD2 matches at 14 bases. This CDR3 has 16 residues. V gave up 0 bases and J gave up 8 bases; unmatched junction bases: 2. From germline, CDR1 is MNHEY and CDR2 SMNVEV (reference sequence). The CDR3 sequence is CASSLSGLAGVGELFF. CDR3 DNA sequence: TGTGCCAGCAGTTTATCGGGACTAGCGGGGGTGGGGGAGCTGTTTTTT.

The chain uses TRBV6-5 and TRBJ1-3; D may be TRBD1 (5 bases). The V gene lost 0 bases and the J gene lost 0 bases, with 9 bases spanning the gap. In germline, CDR1 is MNHEY, CDR2 SVGAGI. This CDR3 is built from 16 residues. This chain's CDR3 is CASSYSGLYSGNTIYF. In DNA form, the CDR3 reads TGTGCCAGCAGTTACTCGGGACTATACTCTGGAAACACCATATATTTT.

In this sample, this clonotype turned up a few times. This chain links TRBV7-9 with TRBJ1-1; D gene unclear. This CDR3 spans 15 amino acids. The ends were cut back, 2 bases at V and 2 bases at J, with 12 bases in the middle. The germline V gene has CDR1 SEHNR and CDR2 FQNEAQ (reference sequence). The CDR3 loop is CASSLNKGRNTEAFF. Here the CDR3 DNA reads TGTGCCAGCAGCTTAAACAAGGGCCGAAACACTGAAGCTTTCTTT.

This clonotype was picked up many times. V is TRBV3-1 and J is TRBJ1-3; tentative D call: TRBD1 (5 bases). There are 14 residues in the CDR3. CDR1 is LGHDT and CDR2 is YNNKEL in the germline V gene (reference sequence). Trimming cost V 5 bases and J 3 bases, with 11 bases left between them. The CDR3 here is CASSIRGGGNTIYF. CDR3 sequence (DNA): TGTGCCAGCAGCATAAGGGGAGGTGGAAACACCATATATTTT.

This clonotype was recorded many times. The CDR3 sequence is CASRWGGNQPQHF. The CDR3 nucleotides are TGTGCCAGCAGATGGGGAGGAAATCAGCCCCAGCATTTT. The V call is TRBV6-2 or TRBV6-3, the J call TRBJ1-5; D is unclear. CDR1 and CDR2 from the germline V gene are MNHEY and SVGEGT. Trimming cost V 6 bases and J 4 bases, with 10 bases left between them. CDR3 length equals 13 residues.

This rearrangement joins TRBV3-2 to TRBJ1-2; whether TRBD1, the table's D call, matches the DNA was not checked. TRBV3-2 is designated a pseudogene. CDR3 length: 15 residues. The CDR3 protein is CASSQPPLINYGYTF. The CDR3 bases are TGTGCCAGCAGCCAACCACCCCTAATTAACTATGGCTACACCTTC.

This chain uses TRBV12-3 or TRBV12-4 with TRBJ1-1; no firm D call. Trimming cost V 5 bases and J 11 bases, with 12 bases left between them. The CDR3 runs 11 residues. The CDR3 loop reads CASSPLLAAFF. The CDR3 DNA sequence: TGTGCCAGCAGTCCTCTTCTCGCGGCTTTCTTT.

The V and J genes are TRBV6-2 or TRBV6-3 and TRBJ2-2, with unresolved D. Germline loops: CDR1 MNHEY, CDR2 SVGEGT. There are 13 residues in the CDR3. Trimming shortened V by 6 bases and J by 4 bases, and 9 bases separated the two germline ends. The CDR3 DNA sequence: TGTGCCAGCAGACCCTATAGCACCGGGGAGCTGTTTTTT. Its translation: CASRPYSTGELFF.

The J gene is TRBJ1-2, the V gene TRBV29-1, with no clear D. V was pared by 7 bases and J by 8 bases, with 23 bases between. There are 14 residues in the CDR3. Germline V CDR1 and CDR2: SQVTM, ANQGSEA. CDR3 residues: CSARVEEVLGGYTF. CDR3 coding DNA: TGCAGCGCCCGTGTGGAAGAGGTCTTGGGAGGCTACACCTTC.

The rearrangement uses TRBV20-1 and TRBJ2-1; D is perhaps TRBD2 (5 bases). V shed 4 bases and J shed 5 bases, with 15 bases lying between them. CDR1 is DFQATT and CDR2 is SNEGSKA in the germline V gene (reference sequence). The CDR3 is 14 amino acids. The CDR3 region has the DNA TGCAGTGCTAAGGATGTCGGAGGCAACAATGAGCAGTTCTTC. Translated, it gives CSAKDVGGNNEQFF.

V gene TRBV11-2 combines with J gene TRBJ1-1, with D possibly TRBD1 on 5 matching bases. From germline, CDR1 is SGHAT and CDR2 FQNNGV. This CDR3 contains 14 residues. The germline V and J ends were trimmed by 1 base and 6 bases, with 12 bases remaining between them. CDR3 nucleotide sequence: TGTGCCAGCAGCTTAGGGGGTTGGGGCGCTGAAGCTTTCTTT. Protein product: CASSLGGWGAEAFF. Together with reference TRBV11-2 and TRBJ1-1, the CDR3 gives the full variable domain: EAGVAQSPRYKIIEKRQSVAFWCNPISGHATLYWYQQILGQGPKLLIQFQNNGVVDDSQLPKDRFSAERLKGVDSTLKIQPAKLEDSAVYLCASSLGGWGAEAFFGQGTRLTVV.

This clonotype was recorded many times. The chain carries TRBV11-2 and TRBJ1-2; TRBD1 is a possible D gene (6 bases). The CDR3 extends over 16 amino acids. Trimming took off 0 bases at V and 7 bases at J, with 18 bases between the two ends. Germline assignment: CDR1 SGHAT and CDR2 FQNNGV. The CDR3 reads CASSLDYGGGATGYTF. The CDR3 nucleotides are TGTGCCAGCAGCTTAGATTACGGTGGGGGGGCGACTGGCTACACCTTC. Complete variable domain (other parts from reference TRBV11-2 and TRBJ1-2): EAGVAQSPRYKIIEKRQSVAFWCNPISGHATLYWYQQILGQGPKLLIQFQNNGVVDDSQLPKDRFSAERLKGVDSTLKIQPAKLEDSAVYLCASSLDYGGGATGYTFGSGTRLTVV.

This clonotype was found a few times. The chain has TRBV7-2 and TRBJ2-2; D is uncertain. The V gene lost 3 bases and the J gene lost 3 bases, with 8 bases spanning the gap. The CDR3 covers 14 residues. Germline CDR1 SGHTA, CDR2 FQGNSA. In nucleotides, the CDR3 is TGTGCCAGCAGCTTGGGATATGACACCGGGGAGCTGTTTTTT. Its translation: CASSLGYDTGELFF. The whole variable domain, remainder taken from reference TRBV7-2 and TRBJ2-2, is GAGVSQSPSNKVTEKGKDVELRCDPISGHTALYWYRQSLGQGLEFLIYFQGNSAPDKSGLPSDRFSAERTGGSVSTLTIQRTQQEDSAVYLCASSLGYDTGELFFGEGSRLTVL.

This clonotype was seen only a few times. The chain combines TRBV29-1 with TRBJ2-1; 8 bases fit TRBD1. The CDR3 runs 14 residues. Germline-derived CDR1 and CDR2 are SQVTM and ANQGSEA. The trim removed 4 bases at V and 3 bases at J, leaving 5 bases unmatched. CDR3: CSVAGTGLYNEQFF. The CDR3 DNA reads TGCAGCGTTGCCGGGACAGGTCTCTACAATGAGCAGTTCTTC.

This clonotype was observed many times. The rearrangement uses TRBV3-1 and TRBJ2-3; tentative D call: TRBD2 (5 bases). Germline CDR1 LGHDT, CDR2 YNNKEL (reference sequence). The CDR3 is 15 amino acids. V lost 6 bases, J lost 6 bases, and 19 bases lay in between. The CDR3, as DNA: TGTGCCAGCAGTCACCACGGACTTACCGCCGATACGCAGTATTTT. It yields the protein CASSHHGLTADTQYF.

This clonotype has more than one count but fewer than ten. V usage is TRBV20-1 and J usage is TRBJ2-7; 7 nucleotides align to TRBD2. The CDR3 has 12 residues. V gave up 3 bases and J gave up 7 bases; unmatched junction bases: 6. Germline lookup yields CDR1 DFQATT and CDR2 SNEGSKA (reference sequence). The chain's CDR3 is CSASGTMGEQYF. CDR3 nucleotide sequence: TGCAGTGCTAGTGGGACTATGGGTGAGCAGTACTTC.

The chain recombines TRBV20-1 with TRBJ1-2; tentatively, D is TRBD1 (6 bases). V lost 3 bases and J lost 7, with 12 bases in between. The CDR3 covers 12 residues. Germline CDR1 DFQATT, CDR2 SNEGSKA (reference sequence). The DNA of the CDR3 is TGCAGTGCTAGTTCAGGGGCTATTGGCTACACCTTC. Translation gives CSASSGAIGYTF.

Worth noting for this clonotype: One end of the junction does not line up with germline, which may come from a read error. The J gene is TRBJ2-1, the V gene TRBV3-1, with 14 bases lining up with TRBD2. This CDR3 has 21 residues. Germline assignment: CDR1 LGHDT and CDR2 YNNKEL (reference sequence). The CDR3 DNA reads as TGTGCCGGCAGCCCCGGGACTAGCGGGAGACGGTCTGAGAGTTCCTACAATGAGCAGTTCTTC. Translating gives CAGSPGTSGRRSESSYNEQFF.

Points on this clonotype: The germline gene is not matched at one end of the junction; a read error may be the cause. This rearrangement joins TRBV11-2 to TRBJ2-5, with D maybe TRBD1 (5 bases). CDR3 length equals 15 residues. In germline, CDR1 is SGHAT, CDR2 FQNNGV. CDR3 loop: CAGSPTRGYGETQYF. CDR3 DNA: TGTGCCGGCAGTCCCACAAGGGGTTACGGAGAGACCCAGTACTTC.

The table lists this clonotype with a few counts. This rearrangement joins TRBV9 to TRBJ2-2; 13 positions agree with TRBD2. Germline V gives CDR1 SGDLS, CDR2 YYNGEE. J gave up 0 bases and V 3 bases, and 5 bases lay outside the gene matches. This CDR3 spans 18 amino acids. As DNA, the CDR3 is TGTGCCAGCAGCGGCAGACTAGCGGGAGGAACGAACACCGGGGAGCTGTTTTTT. Amino acid sequence: CASSGRLAGGTNTGELFF.